One sample yielded the 7 T cell receptor beta chains listed below, sequenced in a study of Graves' ophthalmopathy and Graves' hyperthyroidism. The authors amplified TCR beta CDR3 regions, and they did so from RNA transcripts for repertoire sequencing. RT-PCR with HTBI primers came first, then second-round multiplex PCR. TCRdb used MiXCR to reprocess the multiplex PCR reads, holding one entry per CDR3 protein. The data show 300,000 or so distinct CDR3 sequences, about a sixth seen once. The sequenced sample was peripheral blood. Receptor source: an adult man with Graves' ophthalmopathy.

This clonotype was seen ten or more times. The chain employs TRBV30 and TRBJ1-3, with D hard to call. Germline CDR1 is GTSNPN and CDR2 is SVGIG (reference sequence). Trimming took 0 bases from V and 4 from J, leaving 16 bases between them. The CDR3 sequence is 16 residues long. The CDR3 region has the DNA TGTGCCTGGAGTGTACTGAGGCCGACGAGAGGAAACACCATATATTTT. The encoded protein is CAWSVLRPTRGNTIYF.

This chain connects TRBV5-1 to TRBJ1-1; TRBD1 aligns across 8 bases. V was pared by 1 base and J by 3 bases, with 14 bases of the junction left unmatched. Germline lookup yields CDR1 SGHRS and CDR2 YFSETQ. The CDR3 covers 18 residues. This CDR3 is CASSLYPAGGSWDTEAFF. CDR3 bases: TGCGCCAGCAGCTTGTACCCGGCAGGGGGCTCTTGGGACACTGAAGCTTTCTTT.

This clonotype occurred many times. The V and J genes are TRBV15 and TRBJ2-7, with D perhaps matching TRBD1 or TRBD2 (5 bases each). V was clipped by 5 bases and J by 2 bases, with 13 bases between them. The CDR3 has 14 residues. Germline CDR1 reads LNHNV; CDR2 reads YYDKDF (reference sequence). The CDR3 sequence: CATSVRDPPYEQYF. Written as DNA, the CDR3 is TGTGCCACCAGCGTTAGGGACCCGCCCTACGAGCAGTACTTC. Full variable domain (outside the CDR3, taken from reference TRBV15 and TRBJ2-7): DAMVIQNPRYQVTQFGKPVTLSCSQTLNHNVMYWYQQKSSQAPKLLFHYYDKDFNNEADTPDNFQSRRPNTSFCFLDIRSPGLGDTAMYLCATSVRDPPYEQYFGPGTRLTVT.

This clonotype showed up many times. The rearrangement links TRBV20-1 to TRBJ2-7; a possible D gene is TRBD1 (6 bases). CDR3 length equals 13 residues. Trimming stripped 2 bases from V and 3 bases from J, with 11 bases between. Germline V gene lookup returns CDR1 DFQATT and CDR2 SNEGSKA (reference sequence). The CDR3 reads CSARLPGDYEQYF. CDR3 bases: TGCAGTGCTAGACTACCAGGGGACTACGAGCAGTACTTC.

A note on this clonotype: Given a much more abundant clone one base away, this may be a read error. The CDR3 does not end in the conserved phenylalanine or tryptophan, so this is likely a read error. The genes are TRBV4-3 and TRBJ1-1; D possibly corresponds to TRBD1 (6 bases). CDR1 LGHNA and CDR2 YSLEER come from the germline V gene. This CDR3 contains 13 residues. V lost 3 bases, J lost 6 bases, and 11 bases lay in between. In DNA form, the CDR3 reads TGCGCCAGCAGCCAGGGGGGCGTCGCTGAAGCTTTCGTT. Residues: CASSQGGVAEAFV.

Comment on this clonotype: One junction end disagrees with the germline gene, perhaps due to a read error. This chain links TRBV30 with TRBJ1-5; D gene ambiguous. The germline V gene encodes CDR1 GTSNPN and CDR2 SVGIG (reference sequence). The CDR3 covers 15 residues. CDR3 sequence (DNA): TGTGCCTGGAGCGAAGGAGCGGCCAGCAATCAGCCCCAGCTTTTT. Residues: CAWSEGAASNQPQLF. Full variable domain (missing parts from reference TRBV30 and TRBJ1-5): SQTIHQWPATLVQPVGSPLSLECTVEGTSNPNLYWYRQAAGRGLQLLFYSVGIGQISSEVPQNLSASRPQDRQFILSSKKLLLSDSGFYLCAWSEGAASNQPQLFGDGTRLSIL.

This clonotype was counted many times. The V call is TRBV2, the J call TRBJ2-1; TRBD2 matches 11 bases. The CDR3 length is 16 residues. J gave up 4 bases and V 4 bases, and 6 bases lay outside the gene matches. Germline assignment: CDR1 SNHLY and CDR2 FYNNEI. The CDR3 reads CASSGVSGRGYNEQFF. DNA of the CDR3: TGTGCCAGCAGTGGGGTTAGCGGGAGGGGTTACAATGAGCAGTTCTTC.